The sequence of this T cell receptor beta chain was determined in a study of glioma-infiltrating T cells after dendritic cell vaccination. Only in-frame clones appear in the TCRdb table, and some are missing; sequencing was by immunoSEQ multiplex PCR. The data show over 80,000 clones, with 75% to 90% seen just once and approximately 2.1% held by the top ten. Time point defined: after dendritic cell vaccination, including at tumor progression/relapse. Selection required adequate fresh-frozen tumor tissue plus more than two years' survival data. The germline V gene encodes CDR1 SGHTA and CDR2 FQGNSA. The J segment lost 5 bases and the V segment lost 5 bases, leaving 15 bases of the junction unmatched. The CDR3 has 17 amino acids.

This chain joins TRBV7-2 and TRBJ1-2; 9 bases align to TRBD1. The sequencing here drew on blood, taken after dendritic cell vaccination. This clonotype was sampled from a human donor with glioblastoma. The CDR3: CASSARAGTGRGYGYTF. CDR3 DNA sequence: TGTGCCAGCAGCGCGCGAGCCGGGACAGGGAGAGGGTATGGCTACACCTTC.